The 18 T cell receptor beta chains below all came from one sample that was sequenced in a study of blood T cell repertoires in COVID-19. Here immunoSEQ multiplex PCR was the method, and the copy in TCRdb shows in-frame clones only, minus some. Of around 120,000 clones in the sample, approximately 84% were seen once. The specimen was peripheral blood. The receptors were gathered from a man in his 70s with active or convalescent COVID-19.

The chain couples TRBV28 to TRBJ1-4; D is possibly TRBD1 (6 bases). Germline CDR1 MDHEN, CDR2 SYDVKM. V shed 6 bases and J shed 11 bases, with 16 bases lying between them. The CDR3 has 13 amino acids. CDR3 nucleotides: TGTGCCAGCAGGTTCCATAAGGGGGATAAACTGTTTTTT. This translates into CASRFHKGDKLFF. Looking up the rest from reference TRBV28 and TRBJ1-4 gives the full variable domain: DVKVTQSSRYLVKRTGEKVFLECVQDMDHENMFWYRQDPGLGLRLIYFSYDVKMKEKGDIPEGYSVSREKKERFSLILESASTNQTSMYLCASRFHKGDKLFFGSGTQLSVL.

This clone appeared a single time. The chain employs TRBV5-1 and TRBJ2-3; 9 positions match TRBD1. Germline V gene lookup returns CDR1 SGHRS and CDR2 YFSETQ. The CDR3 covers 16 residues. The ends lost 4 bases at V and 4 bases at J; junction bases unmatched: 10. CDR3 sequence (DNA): TGCGCCAGCAGCGCCGGATGGACAGGGGTCGCAGATACGCAGTATTTT. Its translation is CASSAGWTGVADTQYF.

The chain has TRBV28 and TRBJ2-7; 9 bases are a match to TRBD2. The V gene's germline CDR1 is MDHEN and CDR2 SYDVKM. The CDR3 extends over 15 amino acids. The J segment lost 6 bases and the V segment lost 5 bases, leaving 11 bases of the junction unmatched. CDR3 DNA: TGTGCCAGCAGTCCTCTGGCGGGAGGGCCTCGCGAGCAGTACTTC. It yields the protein CASSPLAGGPREQYF.

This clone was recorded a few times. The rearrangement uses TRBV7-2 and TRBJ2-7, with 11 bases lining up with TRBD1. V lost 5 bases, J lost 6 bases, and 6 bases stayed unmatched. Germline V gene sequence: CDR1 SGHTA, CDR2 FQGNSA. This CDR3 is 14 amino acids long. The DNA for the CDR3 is TGTGCCAGCAGCGTCCGGGACAGGGGGGGCGAGCAGTACTTC. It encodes CASSVRDRGGEQYF.

CDR3 region: CASSFGLAGTDTQYF. DNA of the CDR3: TGTGCCAGCAGCTTTGGACTAGCGGGGACAGATACGCAGTATTTT. The V and J genes are TRBV7-9 and TRBJ2-3; 12 bases agree with TRBD2. V was pared by 3 bases and J by 3 bases, with 1 base of the junction left unmatched. CDR1 is SEHNR and CDR2 is FQNEAQ in the germline V gene (reference sequence). The CDR3 totals 15 residues.

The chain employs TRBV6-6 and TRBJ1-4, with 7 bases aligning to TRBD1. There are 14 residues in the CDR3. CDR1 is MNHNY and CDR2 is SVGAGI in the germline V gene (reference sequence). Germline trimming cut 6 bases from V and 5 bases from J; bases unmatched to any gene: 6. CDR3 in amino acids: CASSLRGNNEKLFF. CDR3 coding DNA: TGTGCCAGCAGCCTCAGGGGGAACAATGAAAAACTGTTTTTT.

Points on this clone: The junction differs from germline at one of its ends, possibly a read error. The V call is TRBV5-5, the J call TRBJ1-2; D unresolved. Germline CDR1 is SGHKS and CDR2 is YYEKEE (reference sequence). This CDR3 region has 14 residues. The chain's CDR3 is CASRQSTGNYGHTF. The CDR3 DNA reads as TGTGCCAGCAGACAAAGTACGGGGAACTATGGCCACACCTTC.

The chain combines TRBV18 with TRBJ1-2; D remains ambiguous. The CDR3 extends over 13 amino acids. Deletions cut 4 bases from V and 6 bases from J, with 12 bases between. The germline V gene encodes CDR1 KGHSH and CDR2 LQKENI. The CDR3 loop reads CASSLDEGDGYTF. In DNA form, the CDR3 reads TGTGCCAGCTCACTTGATGAGGGCGATGGCTACACCTTC.

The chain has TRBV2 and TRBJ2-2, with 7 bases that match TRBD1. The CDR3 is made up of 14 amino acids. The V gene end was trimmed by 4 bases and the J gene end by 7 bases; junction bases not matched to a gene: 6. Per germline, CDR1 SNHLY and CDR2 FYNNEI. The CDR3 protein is CASSAQGVSGELFF. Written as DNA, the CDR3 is TGTGCCAGCAGTGCGCAGGGGGTTAGCGGGGAGCTGTTTTTT.

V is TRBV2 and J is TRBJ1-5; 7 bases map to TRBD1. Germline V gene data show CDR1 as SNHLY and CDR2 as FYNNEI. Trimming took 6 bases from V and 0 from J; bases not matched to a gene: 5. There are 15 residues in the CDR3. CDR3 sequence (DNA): TGTGCCAGCAGGGGCAGGGGGTTTAGCAATCAGCCCCAGCATTTT. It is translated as CASRGRGFSNQPQHF.

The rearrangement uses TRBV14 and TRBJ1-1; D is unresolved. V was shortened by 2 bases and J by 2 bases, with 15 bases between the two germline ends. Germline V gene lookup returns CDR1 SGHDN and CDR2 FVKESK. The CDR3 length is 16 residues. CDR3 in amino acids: CASSQFITRVNTEAFF. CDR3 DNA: TGTGCCAGCAGCCAATTTATTACTCGAGTAAACACTGAAGCTTTCTTT.

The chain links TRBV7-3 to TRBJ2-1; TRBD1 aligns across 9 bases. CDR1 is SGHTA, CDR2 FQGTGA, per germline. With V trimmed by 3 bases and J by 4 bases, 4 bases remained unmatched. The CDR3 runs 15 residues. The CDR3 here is CASSLGQGGYNEQFF. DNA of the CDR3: TGTGCCAGCAGCTTGGGACAGGGAGGGTACAATGAGCAGTTCTTC.

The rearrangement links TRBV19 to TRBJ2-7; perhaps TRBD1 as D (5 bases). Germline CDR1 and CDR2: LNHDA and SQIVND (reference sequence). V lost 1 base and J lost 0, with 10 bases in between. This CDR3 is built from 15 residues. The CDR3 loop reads CASSIVSGSSYEQYF. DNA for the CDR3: TGTGCCAGTAGTATAGTTTCAGGGTCCTCCTACGAGCAGTACTTC.

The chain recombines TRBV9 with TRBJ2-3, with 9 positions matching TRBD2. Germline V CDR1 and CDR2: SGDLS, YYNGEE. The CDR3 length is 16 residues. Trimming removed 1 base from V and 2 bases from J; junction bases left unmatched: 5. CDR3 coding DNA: TGTGCCAGCAGCGTAACCAGCGGGGGGATCACAGATACGCAGTATTTT. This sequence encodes CASSVTSGGITDTQYF. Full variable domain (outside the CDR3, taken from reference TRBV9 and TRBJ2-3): DSGVTQTPKHLITATGQRVTLRCSPRSGDLSVYWYQQSLDQGLQFLIQYYNGEERAKGNILERFSAQQFPDLHSELNLSSLELGDSALYFCASSVTSGGITDTQYFGPGTRLTVL.

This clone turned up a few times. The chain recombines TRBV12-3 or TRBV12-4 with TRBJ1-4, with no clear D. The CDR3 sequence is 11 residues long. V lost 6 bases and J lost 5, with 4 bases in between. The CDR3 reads CASRGNEKLFF. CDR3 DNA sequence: TGTGCCAGCAGGGGCAATGAAAAACTGTTTTTT.

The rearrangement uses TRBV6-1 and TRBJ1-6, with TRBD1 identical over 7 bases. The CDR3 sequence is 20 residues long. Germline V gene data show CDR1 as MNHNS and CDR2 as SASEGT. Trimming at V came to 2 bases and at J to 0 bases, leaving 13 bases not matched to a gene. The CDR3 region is CASSEFRGDRPSSYNSPLHF. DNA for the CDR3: TGTGCCAGCAGTGAATTTAGGGGGGACAGACCTAGCTCCTATAATTCACCCCTCCACTTT.

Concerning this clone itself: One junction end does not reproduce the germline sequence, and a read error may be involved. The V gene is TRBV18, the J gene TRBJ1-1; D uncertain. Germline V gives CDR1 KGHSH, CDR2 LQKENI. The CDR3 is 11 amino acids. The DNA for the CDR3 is TGTGCCAGCTCCGCAAACTCGGGGTTGGAATTT. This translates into CASSANSGLEF.

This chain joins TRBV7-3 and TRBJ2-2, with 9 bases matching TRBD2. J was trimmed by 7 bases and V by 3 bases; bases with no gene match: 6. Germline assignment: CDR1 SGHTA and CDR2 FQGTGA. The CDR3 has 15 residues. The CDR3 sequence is CASSLTRGRGGELFF. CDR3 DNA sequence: TGTGCCAGCAGCTTGACCCGCGGGAGGGGCGGGGAGCTGTTTTTT.